The present T cell receptor (beta chain) was sequenced within a study of molecular identifiers for immune sequencing clone quantification. TCRdb processed the PCR reads anew with MiXCR; each CDR3 protein has one entry. The repertoire holds approximately 97,000 distinct CDR3 sequences, roughly 26% seen once, with about 0.94% in the top ten. The CDR3 runs 15 residues. Germline-derived CDR1 and CDR2 are LGHDT and YNNKEL (reference sequence). This clonotype was recorded only once. The junction does not match germline at one end; this may be a read error. The sample consisted of naive CD8+ T cells from blood, with Jurkat cell RNA spiked in. Subset described: FACS-sorted CD8+CD4-CCR7+CD45RA+ naive T cells. The J gene is TRBJ2-1, the V gene TRBV3-1; 7 bases map to TRBD2. This sequence was found in a human donor in good health. Some libraries in this study had Jurkat cell RNA spiked in. The CDR3 DNA reads as TGTGCCAGCAGCCAAGAGTGGGACTACGGCAATGAGCAGCTCTTC. This gives the protein CASSQEWDYGNEQLF.